The 18 T cell receptor beta chains listed next were all sequenced from one sample in a study of blood T cell repertoires in COVID-19. The table came from immunoSEQ multiplex PCR; TCRdb's copy has only in-frame clones and leaves some out. The sample carries tens of thousands of clones, 83% recorded once. The material sequenced was peripheral blood. These receptors all come from a woman aged 80 or over with acute or convalescent COVID-19.

The rearrangement uses TRBV27 and TRBJ2-1; D might be TRBD1 (6 bases). The germline V gene has CDR1 MNHEY and CDR2 SMNVEV (reference sequence). The CDR3 totals 16 residues. The V and J ends lost 8 bases and 0 bases respectively, with 17 bases between them. In DNA form, the CDR3 reads TGTGCCAGCCGAGCCTCCAGGACAGCCTCCTACAATGAGCAGTTCTTC. Protein: CASRASRTASYNEQFF.

CDR3 sequence: CASSDYRRPQHF. The CDR3 DNA follows: TGTGCCAGCAGTGACTACAGGCGGCCCCAGCATTTT. The chain carries TRBV6-4 and TRBJ1-5; maybe TRBD1 (5 bases). Trimming removed 1 base at V and 9 bases at J, with 7 bases between. The length of the CDR3 is 12 residues. Germline loops: CDR1 MRHNA, CDR2 SNTAGT.

This clone was seen more than once but under ten times. This sequence joins TRBV12-3 or TRBV12-4 and TRBJ2-1; D is ambiguous. This CDR3 has 12 amino acids. The germline V and J ends were trimmed by 4 bases and 14 bases, with 15 bases remaining between them. This chain's CDR3 is CASSWMTRFEFF. The CDR3 DNA sequence: TGTGCCAGCAGTTGGATGACGAGGTTTGAGTTCTTC.

The chain joins TRBV19 to TRBJ1-2; D remains ambiguous. Trimming removed 4 bases from V and 0 bases from J, with 9 bases in between. Germline CDR1 is LNHDA and CDR2 is SQIVND (reference sequence). CDR3 size: 14 residues. The DNA of the CDR3 is TGTGCCAGTAGTAAGGACTTTCCTAACTATGGCTACACCTTC. It is translated as CASSKDFPNYGYTF.

This clone was counted once. The chain uses TRBV30 and TRBJ2-5, with 11 bases matching TRBD1. The germline gives CDR1 GTSNPN, CDR2 SVGIG (reference sequence). This CDR3 is 14 amino acids long. V trimming: 6 bases; J trimming: 4 bases; junction bases outside the gene matches: 7. Here the CDR3 DNA reads TGTGCCTGCTTATCGGACAGGGGGCGAGAGACCCAGTACTTC. It codes for CACLSDRGRETQYF.

The V and J genes are TRBV5-1 and TRBJ2-2; 8 bases map to TRBD1. Germline values: CDR1 SGHRS, CDR2 YFSETQ. The CDR3 totals 14 residues. After removal of 2 bases from V and 5 bases from J, the junction contained 2 bases not matched to a gene. Here the CDR3 DNA reads TGCGCCAGCAGCTTCGGACAGGGAACCGGGGAGCTGTTTTTT. This encodes CASSFGQGTGELFF.

J is TRBJ2-1 and V is TRBV29-1; a possible D gene is TRBD1 (6 bases). CDR1 and CDR2 from the germline V gene are SQVTM and ANQGSEA. The CDR3 extends over 15 amino acids. Trimming took off 7 bases at V and 0 bases at J, with 16 bases between the two ends. The CDR3 sequence is CSGTGSGSSYNEQFF. In DNA, the CDR3 is TGCAGCGGAACAGGGAGCGGAAGCTCCTACAATGAGCAGTTCTTC.

The V call is TRBV11-2, the J call TRBJ2-7; tentative D call: TRBD2 (5 bases). The CDR3 loop spans 12 amino acids. V shed 6 bases and J shed 5 bases, with 11 bases lying between them. Germline CDR1 is SGHAT and CDR2 is FQNNGV. The CDR3 region has the DNA TGTGCCAGCAGAAACGAGGGAAACGAGCAGTACTTC. It translates to CASRNEGNEQYF.

This chain joins TRBV27 and TRBJ2-1, with D perhaps matching TRBD2 (5 bases). The V end was cut by 5 bases, the J end by 8 bases, with 22 bases between. The germline V gene encodes CDR1 MNHEY and CDR2 SMNVEV (reference sequence). This CDR3 spans 16 amino acids. CDR3 amino acids: CASSPQVNLPGDEQFF. Here the CDR3 DNA reads TGTGCCAGCAGTCCCCAAGTAAACTTGCCCGGGGATGAGCAGTTCTTC.

The chain couples TRBV28 to TRBJ2-6; D gene ambiguous. Per germline, CDR1 MDHEN and CDR2 SYDVKM. Trimming removed 2 bases from V and 0 bases from J, with 8 bases in between. The CDR3 is 16 amino acids. CDR3 DNA sequence: TGTGCCAGCAGTTTAGTAACTCCCTCTGGGGCCAACGTCCTGACTTTC. This sequence encodes CASSLVTPSGANVLTF.

The V call is TRBV6-1, the J call TRBJ2-3; D not resolved. Trimming left V 0 bases short and J 0 bases short, with 4 bases between. The CDR3 loop spans 14 amino acids. Germline V gene lookup returns CDR1 MNHNS and CDR2 SASEGT. CDR3 sequence (DNA): TGTGCCAGCAGTGAAGCGGCTAGCACAGATACGCAGTATTTT. Translated: CASSEAASTDTQYF.

This chain uses TRBV6-5 with TRBJ2-1; 10 nucleotides line up with TRBD1. The V gene end was trimmed by 8 bases and the J gene end by 9 bases; junction bases not matched to a gene: 10. CDR1 and CDR2 (germline): MNHEY, SVGAGI. The CDR3 runs to 14 residues. The CDR3 loop is CASGRDRGFSEQFF. The CDR3 coding sequence is TGTGCCAGCGGCCGGGACAGGGGCTTTAGTGAGCAGTTCTTC.

This clone was found a few times. The genes are TRBV10-3 and TRBJ2-6; D may be TRBD1 (6 bases). The CDR3 length is 17 residues. Trimming pared 3 bases from V and 0 bases from J, leaving 12 bases between. Per germline, CDR1 ENHRY and CDR2 SYGVKD. The CDR3 spells CAISDMQGPSGANVLTF. CDR3 sequence (DNA): TGTGCCATCAGTGATATGCAGGGGCCCTCTGGGGCCAACGTCCTGACTTTC.

This clone was observed a few times. The genes are TRBV4-1 and TRBJ2-3; 12 bases map to TRBD2. CDR3 length: 16 amino acids. Germline V CDR1 and CDR2: MGHRA, YSYEKL. V shed 4 bases and J 3 bases; nucleotides not matched to a gene: 5. This CDR3 is CASSPTSGSVTDTQYF. The CDR3 DNA reads TGCGCCAGCAGCCCGACTAGCGGGAGTGTTACAGATACGCAGTATTTT.

The V call is TRBV27, the J call TRBJ1-5; TRBD1 agrees at 7 bases. Per the germline V gene, CDR1 is MNHEY and CDR2 is SMNVEV (reference sequence). Trimming took 6 bases from V and 0 from J; bases not matched to a gene: 5. The CDR3 contains 15 residues. The CDR3 spells CASRSDRDSNQPQHF. As DNA, the CDR3 is TGTGCCAGCAGATCCGACAGGGATAGCAATCAGCCCCAGCATTTT.

The CDR3 sequence is CATSRSGVAGELFF. CDR3 coding DNA: TGTGCCACCAGCAGGTCGGGGGTTGCCGGGGAGCTGTTTTTT. V usage is TRBV15 and J usage is TRBJ2-2; D may be TRBD2 (6 bases). The CDR3 covers 14 residues. V lost 3 bases, J lost 6 bases, and 11 bases lay in between. Germline assignment: CDR1 LNHNV and CDR2 YYDKDF (reference sequence).

V and J are TRBV19 and TRBJ1-2; the D is unclear. The CDR3 spans 11 residues. CDR1 is LNHDA and CDR2 is SQIVND in the germline V gene (reference sequence). Trimming removed 3 bases at V and 3 bases at J, with 2 bases between. The CDR3 nucleotides read TGTGCCAGTAGTATCGACTATGGCTACACCTTC. It encodes CASSIDYGYTF.

The rearrangement joins TRBV5-1 to TRBJ2-3, with unresolved D. The CDR3 length is 15 residues. Germline assignment: CDR1 SGHRS and CDR2 YFSETQ. The germline V and J ends were trimmed by 10 bases and 0 bases, with 18 bases remaining between them. CDR3 protein: CAGSPSGGSTDTQYF. CDR3 nucleotide sequence: TGCGCCGGTAGCCCCTCCGGCGGTAGCACAGATACGCAGTATTTT.